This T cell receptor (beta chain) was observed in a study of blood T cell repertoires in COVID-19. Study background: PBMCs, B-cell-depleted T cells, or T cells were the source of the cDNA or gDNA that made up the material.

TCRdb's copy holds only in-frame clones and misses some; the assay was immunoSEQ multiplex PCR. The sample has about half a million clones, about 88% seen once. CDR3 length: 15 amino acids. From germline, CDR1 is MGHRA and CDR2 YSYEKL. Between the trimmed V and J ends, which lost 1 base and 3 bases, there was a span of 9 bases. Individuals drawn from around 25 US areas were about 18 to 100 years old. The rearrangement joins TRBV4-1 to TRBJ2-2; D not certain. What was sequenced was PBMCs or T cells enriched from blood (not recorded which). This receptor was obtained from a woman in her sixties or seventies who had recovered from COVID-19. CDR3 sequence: CASSQGGVDTGELFF. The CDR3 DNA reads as TGCGCCAGCAGCCAAGGAGGAGTTGACACCGGGGAGCTGTTTTTT.